Following are 7 T cell receptor beta chains from one sample sequenced in a study of blood T cell repertoires in COVID-19. Repertoires were generated with immunoSEQ multiplex PCR, while TCRdb's copy carries only in-frame clones and drops some. The table has more than 150,000 clones, around 75% seen once. The specimen sequenced was peripheral blood. The receptors come from a woman over 75 with acute or convalescent COVID-19.

The gene calls are TRBV18 and TRBJ1-4; D remains ambiguous. Germline CDR1 reads KGHSH; CDR2 reads LQKENI. Trimming removed 7 bases at V and 0 bases at J, with 6 bases between. The CDR3 sequence is 13 residues long. CDR3 protein: CASCTSTNEKLFF. The DNA for the CDR3 is TGTGCCAGCTGTACTTCAACTAATGAAAAACTGTTTTTT.

Comment on this clone: Germline is not matched at one junction end, which may reflect a read error. The rearrangement links TRBV28 to TRBJ1-2; a weak D match, TRBD1 (6 bases). This CDR3 has 13 residues. Germline CDR1 is MDHEN and CDR2 is SYDVKM. The CDR3 bases are TGTGCCAGCAGTTTGGACAGAAACTATGGCCACACCTTC. Translated: CASSLDRNYGHTF.

The chain combines TRBV2 with TRBJ2-2; D is possibly TRBD1 (6 bases). The CDR3 is 19 amino acids. Germline V gene sequence: CDR1 SNHLY, CDR2 FYNNEI. Trimming removed 2 bases from V and 2 bases from J, with 21 bases in between. The CDR3: CASSEQGIQGLLNTGELFF. The CDR3 DNA reads as TGTGCCAGCAGTGAACAGGGGATCCAGGGTTTACTCAACACCGGGGAGCTGTTTTTT.

The chain couples TRBV20-1 to TRBJ2-1; 12 nucleotides align to TRBD2. There are 19 residues in the CDR3. Trimming at V came to 3 bases and at J to 0 bases, leaving 12 bases not matched to a gene. Germline CDR1 DFQATT, CDR2 SNEGSKA (reference sequence). CDR3 amino acids: CSASGPTSTSGSSYNEQFF. Here the CDR3 DNA reads TGCAGTGCTAGTGGCCCCACCTCGACTAGCGGGAGCTCCTACAATGAGCAGTTCTTC.

This chain uses TRBV7-3 with TRBJ2-1; no reliable D call. The CDR3 has 12 amino acids. Germline assignment: CDR1 SGHTA and CDR2 FQGTGA. Trimming removed 2 bases from V and 9 bases from J, with 8 bases in between. CDR3 bases: TGTGCCAGCAGCTTACCCCCCGGTGAGCAGTTCTTC. It is translated as CASSLPPGEQFF.

The rearrangement links TRBV7-2 to TRBJ1-1; 7 nucleotides line up with TRBD1. CDR1 and CDR2 from the germline V gene are SGHTA and FQGNSA. Trimming at V came to 5 bases and at J to 1 base, leaving 10 bases not matched to a gene. The CDR3 consists of 16 residues. The CDR3 coding sequence is TGTGCCAGCAGCCCCGGGACAGCGCGACAGAACACTGAAGCTTTCTTT. Translation gives CASSPGTARQNTEAFF.

This sequence joins TRBV7-2 and TRBJ1-1; 7 bases fit TRBD1. Looked up from germline, CDR1 is SGHTA and CDR2 is FQGNSA. This CDR3 contains 15 residues. Trimming cost V 4 bases and J 1 base; bases outside gene matches: 6. The CDR3 region has the DNA TGTGCCAGCAGCTCAACCCCAGGGGGGAACACTGAAGCTTTCTTT. The encoded protein is CASSSTPGGNTEAFF.